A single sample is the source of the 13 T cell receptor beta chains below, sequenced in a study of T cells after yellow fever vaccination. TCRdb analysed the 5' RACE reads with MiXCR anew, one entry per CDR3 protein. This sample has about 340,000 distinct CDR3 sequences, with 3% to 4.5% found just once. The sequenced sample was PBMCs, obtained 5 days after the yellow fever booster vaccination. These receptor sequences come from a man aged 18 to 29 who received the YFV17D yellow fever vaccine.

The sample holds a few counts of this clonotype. The DNA for the CDR3 is TGTGCCAGCAGCAAGGACAGAGGCTACACCTTC. This codes for CASSKDRGYTF. The V gene is TRBV5-4, the J gene TRBJ1-2; D perhaps matches TRBD1 (6 bases). The CDR3 has 11 amino acids. Trimming cost V 4 bases and J 8 bases, with 9 bases left between them. Germline V gene data show CDR1 as SGHNT and CDR2 as YYREEE (reference sequence).

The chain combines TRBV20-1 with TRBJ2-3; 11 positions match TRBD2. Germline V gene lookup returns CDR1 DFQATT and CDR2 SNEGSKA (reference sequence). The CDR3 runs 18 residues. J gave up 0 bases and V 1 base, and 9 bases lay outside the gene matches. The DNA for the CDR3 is TGCAGTGCTAGAGGCCCGACTAGCGGGACCACCAGCACAGATACGCAGTATTTT. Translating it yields CSARGPTSGTTSTDTQYF.

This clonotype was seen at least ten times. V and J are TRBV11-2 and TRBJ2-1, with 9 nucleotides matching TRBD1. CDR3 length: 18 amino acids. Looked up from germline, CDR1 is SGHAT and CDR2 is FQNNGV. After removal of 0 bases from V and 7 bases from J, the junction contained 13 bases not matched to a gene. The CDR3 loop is CASSLEPGTGFGVNEQFF. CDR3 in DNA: TGTGCCAGCAGCTTAGAGCCGGGGACAGGGTTCGGCGTGAATGAGCAGTTCTTC. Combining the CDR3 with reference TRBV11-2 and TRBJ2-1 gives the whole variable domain EAGVAQSPRYKIIEKRQSVAFWCNPISGHATLYWYQQILGQGPKLLIQFQNNGVVDDSQLPKDRFSAERLKGVDSTLKIQPAKLEDSAVYLCASSLEPGTGFGVNEQFFGPGTRLTVL.

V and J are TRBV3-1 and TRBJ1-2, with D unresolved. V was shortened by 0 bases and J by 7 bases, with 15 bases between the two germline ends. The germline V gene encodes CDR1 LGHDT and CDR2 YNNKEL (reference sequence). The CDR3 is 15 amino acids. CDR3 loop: CASSQDTPRVGGYTF. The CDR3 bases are TGTGCCAGCAGCCAAGATACCCCGCGGGTCGGTGGCTACACCTTC.

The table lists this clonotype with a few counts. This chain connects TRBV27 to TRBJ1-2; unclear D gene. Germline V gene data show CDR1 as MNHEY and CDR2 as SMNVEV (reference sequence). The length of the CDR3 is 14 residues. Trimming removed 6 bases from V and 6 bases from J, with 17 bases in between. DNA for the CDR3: TGTGCCAGCAGCCCTTGGGGTAATACGGATGGCTACACCTTC. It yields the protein CASSPWGNTDGYTF.

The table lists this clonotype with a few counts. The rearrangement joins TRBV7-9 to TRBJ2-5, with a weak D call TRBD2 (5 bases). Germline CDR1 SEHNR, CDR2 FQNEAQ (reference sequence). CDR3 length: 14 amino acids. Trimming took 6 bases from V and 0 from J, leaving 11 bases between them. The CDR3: CASRFPGNQETQYF. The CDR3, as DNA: TGTGCCAGCAGATTCCCGGGAAACCAAGAGACCCAGTACTTC.

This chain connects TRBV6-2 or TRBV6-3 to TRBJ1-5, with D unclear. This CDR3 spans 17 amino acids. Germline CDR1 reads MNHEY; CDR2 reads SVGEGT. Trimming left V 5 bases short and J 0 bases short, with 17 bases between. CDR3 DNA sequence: TGTGCCAGCAGTCACCAGACGATAGGGTTTAGCAATCAGCCCCAGCATTTT. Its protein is CASSHQTIGFSNQPQHF.

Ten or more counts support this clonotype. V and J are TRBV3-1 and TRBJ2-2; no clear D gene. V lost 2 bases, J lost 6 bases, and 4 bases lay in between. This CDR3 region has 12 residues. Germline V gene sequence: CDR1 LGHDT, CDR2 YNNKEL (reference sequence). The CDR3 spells CASSQIAGELFF. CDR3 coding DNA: TGTGCCAGCAGCCAAATTGCCGGGGAGCTGTTTTTT.

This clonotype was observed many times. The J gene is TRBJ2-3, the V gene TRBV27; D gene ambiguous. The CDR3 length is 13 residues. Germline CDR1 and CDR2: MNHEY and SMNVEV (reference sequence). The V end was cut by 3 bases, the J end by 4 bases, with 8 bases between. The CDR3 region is CASSLSSADTQYF. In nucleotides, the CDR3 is TGTGCCAGCAGTTTGTCTAGTGCAGATACGCAGTATTTT.

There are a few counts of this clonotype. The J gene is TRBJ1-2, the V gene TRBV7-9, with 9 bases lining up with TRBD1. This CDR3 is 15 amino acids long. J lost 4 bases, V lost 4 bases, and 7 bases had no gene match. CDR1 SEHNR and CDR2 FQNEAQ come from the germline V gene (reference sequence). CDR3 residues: CASSSTGGEGYGYTF. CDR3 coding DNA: TGTGCCAGCAGCTCGACAGGGGGTGAAGGCTATGGCTACACCTTC. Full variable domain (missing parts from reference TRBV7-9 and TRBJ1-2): DTGVSQNPRHKITKRGQNVTFRCDPISEHNRLYWYRQTLGQGPEFLTYFQNEAQLEKSRLLSDRFSAERPKGSFSTLEIQRTEQGDSAMYLCASSSTGGEGYGYTFGSGTRLTVV.

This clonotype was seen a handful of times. Here the CDR3 reads CASSLLGGRDRNTQYF. The CDR3 nucleotides are TGTGCCAGCAGCTTATTGGGGGGTCGGGATAGAAATACGCAGTATTTT. The chain links TRBV11-2 to TRBJ2-3; D perhaps matches TRBD2 (6 bases). CDR1 is SGHAT and CDR2 is FQNNGV in the germline V gene. The CDR3 runs to 16 residues. Trimming took 2 bases from V and 7 from J, leaving 19 bases between them.

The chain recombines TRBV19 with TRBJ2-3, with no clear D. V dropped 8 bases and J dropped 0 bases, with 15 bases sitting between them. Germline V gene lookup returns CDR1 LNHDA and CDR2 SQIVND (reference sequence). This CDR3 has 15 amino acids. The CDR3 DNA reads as TGTGCCAGTGGCCCGTTGTCGTCTAGCACAGATACGCAGTATTTT. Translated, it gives CASGPLSSSTDTQYF.

The DNA of the CDR3 is TGTGCCAGCAGCCAAAGGACAGGGAGAACCTTC. Its translation is CASSQRTGRTF. The genes are TRBV14 and TRBJ1-2; 8 nucleotides match TRBD1. The V gene end was trimmed by 2 bases and the J gene end by 14 bases; junction bases not matched to a gene: 4. Germline V gene sequence: CDR1 SGHDN, CDR2 FVKESK. This CDR3 region has 11 residues. The whole variable domain, filled in from reference TRBV14 and TRBJ1-2, reads EAGVTQFPSHSVIEKGQTVTLRCDPISGHDNLYWYRRVMGKEIKFLLHFVKESKQDESGMPNNRFLAERTGGTYSTLKVQPAELEDSGVYFCASSQRTGRTFGSGTRLTVV.